This is a list of T cell receptor beta chains from one sample in a study of lymphopenia after photon versus proton radiotherapy. Assay used: immunoSEQ multiplex PCR; TCRdb lists only in-frame clones, some missing. The sample has 50,000 to 60,000 clones, 80% to 95% seen once. Here the sequenced sample was peripheral blood, taken from a patient treated with photon-based radiotherapy. The receptors shown here come from a woman aged 40-49 years with cholangiocarcinoma. The CDR3 runs from the conserved cysteine through the conserved F or W. D genes are given only for firm matches.

TRBJ2-7 | TRBD1 | TRBV2 | CASSEAPLRQGGAYEQYF | TGTGCCAGCAGTGAAGCGCCCCTGCGACAGGGGGGAGCCTACGAGCAGTACTTC
TRBJ2-1 | NA | TRBV5-1 | CASSSEGWGEQFF | TGCGCCAGCAGCTCGGAGGGGTGGGGTGAGCAGTTCTTC
TRBJ1-2 | NA | TRBV10-3 | CAIEPGGDVYGYTF | TGTGCCATCGAGCCAGGCGGGGACGTCTATGGCTACACCTTC
TRBJ1-6 | NA | TRBV25-1 | CASSQPNSPLHF | TGTGCCAGCAGTCAGCCTAATTCACCCCTCCACTTT
TRBJ2-7 | NA | TRBV2 | CASSALGYEQYF | TGTGCCAGCAGTGCTTTAGGCTACGAGCAGTACTTC
TRBJ1-4 | NA | TRBV14 | CASSQEQGMRVGEKLFF | TGTGCCAGCAGCCAAGAGCAGGGGATGAGAGTCGGGGAAAAACTGTTTTTT
TRBJ2-2 | NA | TRBV29-1 | CSVEWGERLFF | TGCAGCGTTGAATGGGGGGAAAGGCTGTTTTTT
TRBJ2-7 | TRBD2 | TRBV13 | CASRFGLAGTYEQYF | TGTGCCAGCAGATTTGGACTAGCGGGGACCTACGAGCAGTACTTC
TRBJ2-5 | TRBD2 | TRBV2 | CASAWASGGARETQYF | TGTGCCAGCGCCTGGGCTAGCGGGGGGGCTCGTGAGACCCAGTACTTC
TRBJ2-7 | NA | TRBV27 | CASSFKGFLSYEQYF | TGTGCCAGCAGTTTCAAGGGCTTCCTATCCTACGAGCAGTACTTC
TRBJ1-2 | NA | TRBV2 | CASNEGGAGGYTF | TGTGCCAGCAACGAAGGAGGGGCAGGCGGCTACACCTTC
TRBJ1-5 | NA | TRBV28 | CASSFFDKAQHF | TGTGCCAGCAGTTTTTTCGATAAGGCCCAGCATTTT
TRBJ1-1 | NA | TRBV7-2 | CASSLAGLAFF | TGTGCCAGCAGCTTAGCAGGGTTGGCTTTCTTT
TRBJ2-2 | TRBD1 | TRBV5-1 | CASSFLGQGNTGELFF | TGCGCCAGCAGCTTCTTGGGACAGGGGAACACCGGGGAGCTGTTTTTT
TRBJ1-1 | NA | TRBV7-9 | CASSFPWGTEAFF | TGTGCCAGCAGCTTCCCCTGGGGTACTGAAGCTTTCTTT
TRBJ2-5 | NA | TRBV6-5 | CASSYARRGETQYF | TGTGCCAGCAGTTACGCCCGTCGTGGGGAGACCCAGTACTTC